This T cell receptor (beta chain) was identified during a study of STAT3 mutations in large granular lymphocyte leukemia. Study observations and caveats: Every T-cell large granular lymphocyte leukemia patient had at least one immunodominant TCR beta clonotype. A small but highly pathogenic clone may have been missed. Clonal expansion was inferred from samples taken at other timepoints.

This clone was seen just once. Its specificity is not known. The CDR3 loop spans 14 amino acids. V trimming: 4 bases; J trimming: 5 bases; junction bases outside the gene matches: 10. Germline V gene sequence: CDR1 GTSNPN, CDR2 SVGIG (reference sequence). Clones were read by immunoSEQ multiplex PCR, and TCRdb kept only the in-frame ones, dropping some. Found here are under 5,500 clones, more than 55% of them singletons; the top ten hold around two fifths. Sequencing was carried out using PBMCs. The sequence came from a human donor with T large granular lymphocyte leukemia. Some clones in this sample may be carry-over from other donors' samples. The chain recombines TRBV30 with TRBJ1-2; 7 bases align to TRBD1. The DNA of the CDR3 is TGTGCCTGGAACCGACCCGGACAGGTGTATGGCTACACCTTC. Translated, it gives CAWNRPGQVYGYTF.